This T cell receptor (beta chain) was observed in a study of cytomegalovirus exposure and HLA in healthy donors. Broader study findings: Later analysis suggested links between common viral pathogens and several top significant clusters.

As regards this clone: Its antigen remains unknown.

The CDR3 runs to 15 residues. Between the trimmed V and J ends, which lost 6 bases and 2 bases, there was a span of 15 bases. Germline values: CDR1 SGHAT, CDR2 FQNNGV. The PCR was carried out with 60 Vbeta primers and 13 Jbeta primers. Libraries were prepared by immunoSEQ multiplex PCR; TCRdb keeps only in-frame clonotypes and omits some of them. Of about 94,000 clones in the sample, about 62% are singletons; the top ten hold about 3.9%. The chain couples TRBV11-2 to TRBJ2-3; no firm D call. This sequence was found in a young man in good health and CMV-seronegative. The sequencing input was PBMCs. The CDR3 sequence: CASRLSRFATDTQYF. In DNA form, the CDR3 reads TGTGCCAGCAGATTATCTAGGTTTGCCACAGATACGCAGTATTTT.